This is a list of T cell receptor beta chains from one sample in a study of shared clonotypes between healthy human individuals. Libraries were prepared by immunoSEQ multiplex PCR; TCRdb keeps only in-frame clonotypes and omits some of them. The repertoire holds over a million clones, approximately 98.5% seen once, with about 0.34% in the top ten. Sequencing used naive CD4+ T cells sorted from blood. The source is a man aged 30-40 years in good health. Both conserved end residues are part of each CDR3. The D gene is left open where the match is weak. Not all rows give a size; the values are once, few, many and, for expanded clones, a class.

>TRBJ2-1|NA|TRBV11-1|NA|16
CASSPSSRRVTDEQFF
TGTGCCAGCAGCCCCTCATCACGCAGGGTAACGGATGAGCAGTTCTTC
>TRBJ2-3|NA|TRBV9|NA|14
CASNERQRTDTQYF
TGTGCCAGCAACGAACGACAGAGAACAGATACGCAGTATTTT
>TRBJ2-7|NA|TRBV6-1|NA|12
CASSVGFYEQYF
TGTGCCAGCAGTGTGGGGTTTTACGAGCAGTACTTC
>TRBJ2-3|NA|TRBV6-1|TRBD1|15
CASRRDRPAGDTQYF
TGTGCCAGCAGGAGGGACAGGCCCGCTGGAGATACGCAGTATTTT
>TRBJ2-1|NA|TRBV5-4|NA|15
CASSSGIRQYNEQFF
TGTGCCAGCAGCTCGGGTATTCGTCAGTACAATGAGCAGTTCTTC
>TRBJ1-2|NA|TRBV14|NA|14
CASSPGGGPYGYTF
TGTGCCAGCAGCCCCGGTGGGGGACCCTATGGCTACACCTTC
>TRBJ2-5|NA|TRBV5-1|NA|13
CASSLWGEETQYF
TGCGCCAGCAGCTTGTGGGGGGAAGAGACCCAGTACTTC
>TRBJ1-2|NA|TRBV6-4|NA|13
CASSEGERYGYTF
TGTGCCAGCAGTGAAGGGGAAAGATATGGCTACACCTTC
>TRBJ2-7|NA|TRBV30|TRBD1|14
CAWSLVRGRNEQYF
TGTGCCTGGAGTTTAGTTAGGGGGCGGAACGAGCAGTACTTC
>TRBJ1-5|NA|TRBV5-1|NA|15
CASSLGQGSNQPQHF
TGCGCCAGCAGCTTGGGGCAGGGAAGCAATCAGCCCCAGCATTTT
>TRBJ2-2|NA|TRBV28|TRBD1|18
CASSLVFGGQGKAGELFF
TGTGCCAGCAGTTTAGTTTTCGGGGGACAGGGGAAGGCCGGGGAGCTGTTTTTT
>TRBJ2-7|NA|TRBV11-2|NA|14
CASSSRLGSYEQYF
TGTGCCAGCAGCTCCCGACTAGGATCCTACGAGCAGTACTTC
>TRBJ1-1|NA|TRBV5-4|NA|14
CASSLELQNTEAFF
TGTGCCAGCAGCTTAGAACTGCAGAACACTGAAGCTTTCTTT
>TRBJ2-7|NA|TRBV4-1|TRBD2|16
CASSPGPSGSSYEQYF
TGCGCCAGCAGCCCGGGTCCTAGCGGGAGCTCCTACGAGCAGTACTTC
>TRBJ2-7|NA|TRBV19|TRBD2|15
CASSTGLAGYGEQYF
TGTGCCAGTAGTACGGGACTAGCGGGCTACGGCGAGCAGTACTTC
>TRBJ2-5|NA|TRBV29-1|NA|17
CSAQRAQPSGFQETQYF
TGCAGCGCGCAGCGGGCCCAACCCTCGGGTTTCCAAGAGACCCAGTACTTC
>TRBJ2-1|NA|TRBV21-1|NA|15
CASSNTSGSINEQFF
TGTGCCAGCAGCAACACTAGCGGGAGCATCAATGAGCAGTTCTTC
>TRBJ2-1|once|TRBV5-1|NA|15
CASSFRSSGYNEQFF
TGCGCCAGCAGCTTCCGAAGTAGCGGCTACAATGAGCAGTTCTTC
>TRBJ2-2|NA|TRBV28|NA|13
CASTNGDTGELFF
TGTGCCAGCACAAATGGGGACACCGGGGAGCTGTTTTTT
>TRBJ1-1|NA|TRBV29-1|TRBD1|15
CSVIPNRGLNTEAFF
TGCAGCGTAATTCCCAACAGGGGGCTGAACACTGAAGCTTTCTTT
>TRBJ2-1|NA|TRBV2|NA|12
CASSTDDNEQFF
TGTGCCAGCAGTACCGACGATAATGAGCAGTTCTTC
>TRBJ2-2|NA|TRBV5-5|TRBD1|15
CASSLTGQGTGELFF
TGTGCCAGCAGCTTGACGGGACAGGGCACCGGGGAGCTGTTTTTT
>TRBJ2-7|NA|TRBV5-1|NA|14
CASSTTDFSYEQYF
TGCGCCAGCAGCACGACAGATTTCTCCTACGAGCAGTACTTC
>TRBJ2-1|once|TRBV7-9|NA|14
CASSRTAWGNEQFF
TGTGCCAGCAGCCGGACCGCGTGGGGCAATGAGCAGTTCTTC
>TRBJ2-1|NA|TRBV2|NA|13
CASRSSSYNEQFF
TGTGCCAGCAGGTCGTCCTCCTACAATGAGCAGTTCTTC
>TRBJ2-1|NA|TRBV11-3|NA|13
CASSSGAYNEQFF
TGTGCCAGCAGCTCCGGGGCCTACAATGAGCAGTTCTTC
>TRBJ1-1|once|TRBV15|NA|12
CATGRLNTEAFF
TGTGCCACCGGCCGTTTGAACACTGAAGCTTTCTTT
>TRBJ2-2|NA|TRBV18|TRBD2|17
CASSPRTSGTLIGELFF
TGTGCCAGCTCACCGAGGACTAGCGGGACCCTCATCGGGGAGCTGTTTTTT
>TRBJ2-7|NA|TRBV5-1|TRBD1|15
CASTSTTGGSYEQYF
TGCGCCAGCACATCCACGACAGGGGGCTCCTACGAGCAGTACTTC
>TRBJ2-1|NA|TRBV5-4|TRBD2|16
CASSPSSGRVDNEQFF
TGTGCCAGCAGTCCCTCTAGCGGGAGGGTCGACAATGAGCAGTTCTTC
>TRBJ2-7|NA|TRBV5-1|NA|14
CASSSGRRDYEQYF
TGCGCCAGCAGCTCGGGACGCAGGGACTACGAGCAGTACTTC
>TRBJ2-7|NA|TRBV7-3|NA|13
CASSPSRSYEQYF
TGTGCCAGCAGCCCATCCCGGTCCTACGAGCAGTACTTC
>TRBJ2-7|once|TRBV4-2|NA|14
CASSQDDRSYEQYF
TGTGCCAGCAGCCAAGACGACAGGTCCTACGAGCAGTACTTC
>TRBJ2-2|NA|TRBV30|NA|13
CAWGKTNTGELFF
TGTGCCTGGGGCAAAACGAACACCGGGGAGCTGTTTTTT
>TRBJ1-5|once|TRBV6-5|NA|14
CASSYQQGVQPQHF
TGTGCCAGCAGTTACCAGCAGGGTGTTCAGCCCCAGCATTTT
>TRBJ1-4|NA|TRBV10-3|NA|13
CAIRGTDNEKLFF
TGTGCCATCAGAGGGACTGATAATGAAAAACTGTTTTTT
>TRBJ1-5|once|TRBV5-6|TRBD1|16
CASSFFRDRGTQPQHF
TGTGCCAGCAGCTTTTTTCGGGACAGGGGGACGCAGCCCCAGCATTTT
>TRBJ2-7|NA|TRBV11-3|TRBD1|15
CASSLGTGGNYEQYF
TGTGCCAGCAGCCTTGGGACAGGGGGCAACTACGAGCAGTACTTC
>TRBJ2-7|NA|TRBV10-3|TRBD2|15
CAISEPGLAGEEQYF
TGTGCCATCAGTGAGCCGGGACTAGCGGGAGAGGAGCAGTACTTC
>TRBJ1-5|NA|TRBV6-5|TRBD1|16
CASSFGDRVSNQPQHF
TGTGCCAGCAGTTTCGGGGACAGGGTTAGCAATCAGCCCCAGCATTTT
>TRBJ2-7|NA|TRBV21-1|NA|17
CASSSPPVGRDAREQYF
TGTGCCAGCAGCTCTCCTCCCGTAGGCAGGGATGCTCGTGAGCAGTACTTC
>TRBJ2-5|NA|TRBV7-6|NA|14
CASSSGPVQETQYF
TGTGCCAGCAGCAGCGGGCCCGTACAAGAGACCCAGTACTTC